This section outlines one TCR beta chain sequence together with its context. Its target is not known. The data derive from a study of T cell responses to AZD1222 COVID-19 vaccine. Measured with immunoSEQ multiplex PCR; TCRdb has only the in-frame clones, and not every one. The profile shows some 140,000 clones, around nine tenths of them singletons. General study findings and limits: After two AZD1222 doses, spike-specific TCR breadth and depth rose versus day 0. There were vaccine-associated CD4 TCRs across spike, dominant at 160-218 and 743-854. Just a handful of AZD1222 recipients tested seropositive at baseline.

The trim removed 1 base at V and 3 bases at J, leaving 16 bases unmatched. Germline V gives CDR1 KGHSH, CDR2 LQKENI. The CDR3 covers 19 residues. The specimen comprised peripheral blood, sampled on day 0 of AZD1222 vaccination. This clonotype originated in an adult in good health. The chain combines TRBV18 with TRBJ2-7, with 9 positions matching TRBD1. In DNA form, the CDR3 reads TGTGCCAGCTCACCACACCTACAGGGGGCTGCTGAGTTGATCTACGAGCAGTACTTC. Encoded protein: CASSPHLQGAAELIYEQYF. Using reference TRBV18 and TRBJ2-7 for the parts outside the CDR3, the full variable domain is NAGVMQNPRHLVRRRGQEARLRCSPMKGHSHVYWYRQLPEEGLKFMVYLQKENIIDESGMPKERFSAEFPKEGPSILRIQQVVRGDSAAYFCASSPHLQGAAELIYEQYFGPGTRLTVT.